This passage covers 19 T cell receptor beta chains from one sample sequenced in a study of blood T cell repertoires in COVID-19. Produced via immunoSEQ multiplex PCR; TCRdb's table is partial and in-frame only. The table shows approximately 280,000 clones, with around 90% occurring only once. Material for sequencing was PBMCs or T cells enriched from blood (not recorded which). These receptors came from a woman in her thirties or forties who had recovered from COVID-19.

This chain uses TRBV2 with TRBJ1-4, with unresolved D. There are 14 residues in the CDR3. V was cut by 6 bases and J by 5 bases, with 13 bases left in between. Germline V gene sequence: CDR1 SNHLY, CDR2 FYNNEI. The CDR3 DNA reads TGTGCCAGCAGCCTCTGGGCAGAAAATGAAAAACTGTTTTTT. Translated: CASSLWAENEKLFF.

The chain uses TRBV30 and TRBJ2-7; D call uncertain. The CDR3 sequence is 15 residues long. V was pared by 2 bases and J by 0 bases, with 14 bases between. Germline V gene sequence: CDR1 GTSNPN, CDR2 SVGIG (reference sequence). The CDR3 here is CAWSPPHSFSYEQYF. CDR3 nucleotides: TGTGCCTGGAGTCCCCCACACAGTTTCTCCTACGAGCAGTACTTC.

This clone was detected only once. The V gene is TRBV7-9, the J gene TRBJ2-7; no clear D. Trimming took off 1 base at V and 6 bases at J, with 4 bases between the two ends. Germline V gene lookup returns CDR1 SEHNR and CDR2 FQNEAQ (reference sequence). This CDR3 comprises 11 residues. The CDR3: CASSLGAEQYF. CDR3 bases: TGTGCCAGCAGCTTAGGAGCCGAGCAGTACTTC.

This chain links TRBV3-1 (or the pseudogene TRBV3-2) with TRBJ2-3; possible D gene TRBD2, 5 bases. The CDR3 length is 13 residues. Trimming removed 1 base at V and 11 bases at J, with 13 bases between. Germline-derived CDR1 and CDR2 are LGHDT and YNNKEL (reference sequence). In nucleotides, the CDR3 is TGTGCCAGCAGCCAAGTTATGAGGGATGAGCAGTATTTT. This gives the protein CASSQVMRDEQYF.

About this clone itself: At the DNA level, this CDR3 is encoded by other sequences in the same sample as well. This rearrangement joins TRBV28 to TRBJ1-2; 8 bases agree with TRBD1. CDR1 is MDHEN and CDR2 is SYDVKM in the germline V gene. The length of the CDR3 is 15 residues. V was clipped by 5 bases and J by 2 bases; unmatched bases: 7. The CDR3 region has the DNA TGTGCCAGCAGTACCCCCGGGACAGGAAACTATGGCTACACCTTC. Residues: CASSTPGTGNYGYTF.

The chain employs TRBV7-9 and TRBJ2-3, with no clear D. The CDR3 is 15 amino acids. CDR1 and CDR2 (germline): SEHNR, FQNEAQ (reference sequence). Trimming removed 2 bases from V and 0 bases from J, with 9 bases in between. The CDR3: CASSLSRRSTDTQYF. The CDR3 DNA is TGTGCCAGCAGCTTAAGTCGGCGGAGCACAGATACGCAGTATTTT.

This chain links TRBV29-1 with TRBJ1-2, with D unresolved. CDR1 and CDR2 from the germline V gene are SQVTM and ANQGSEA. V lost 5 bases and J 2 bases, leaving 21 bases between the germline ends. The CDR3 totals 16 residues. The DNA of the CDR3 is TGCAGCGTTCACCACCCATCAAGCGACCGCAACTATGGCTACACCTTC. Amino acids: CSVHHPSSDRNYGYTF.

In its sample, this clone was seen a few times. The chain carries TRBV11-2 and TRBJ1-2; D not resolved. The CDR3 totals 13 residues. Germline V gene data show CDR1 as SGHAT and CDR2 as FQNNGV. Trimming left V 2 bases short and J 6 bases short, with 10 bases between. CDR3: CASSLREGNGYTF. CDR3 nucleotides: TGTGCCAGCAGCTTAAGAGAGGGAAATGGCTACACCTTC.

The rearrangement links TRBV9 to TRBJ2-1; unclear D gene. This CDR3 is built from 13 residues. Trimming pared 0 bases from V and 6 bases from J, leaving 7 bases between. Germline V gene sequence: CDR1 SGDLS, CDR2 YYNGEE. CDR3 sequence reads: CASSVAQANEQFF. CDR3 bases: TGTGCCAGCAGCGTAGCCCAAGCCAATGAGCAGTTCTTC.

CDR3 bases: TGTGCCAGCTCACCACCAGGGGGCGAAGGGACTGAAGCTTTCTTT. Its protein product is CASSPPGGEGTEAFF. V gene TRBV18 combines with J gene TRBJ1-1; 7 positions agree with TRBD1. The V gene's germline CDR1 is KGHSH and CDR2 LQKENI. The ends lost 0 bases at V and 5 bases at J; junction bases unmatched: 6. This CDR3 contains 15 residues.

The chain couples TRBV28 to TRBJ2-3, with TRBD2 identical over 7 bases. The CDR3 runs to 11 residues. Germline V gene data show CDR1 as MDHEN and CDR2 as SYDVKM. DNA of the CDR3: TGTGCTGGGGGGGATGCAGATACGCAGTATTTT. Its translation is CAGGDADTQYF.

This sequence joins TRBV6-6 and TRBJ1-5, with D uncertain. V was trimmed by 6 bases and J by 4 bases, leaving 10 bases between them. The CDR3 spans 13 residues. The germline V gene has CDR1 MNHNY and CDR2 SVGAGI (reference sequence). CDR3 bases: TGTGCCAGCAGCGGACGGGAAAATCAGCCCCAGCATTTT. It translates to CASSGRENQPQHF.

The V and J genes are TRBV27 and TRBJ2-3; unclear D gene. Between the trimmed V and J ends, which lost 0 bases and 0 bases, there was a span of 13 bases. This CDR3 region has 17 residues. Looked up from germline, CDR1 is MNHEY and CDR2 is SMNVEV (reference sequence). CDR3 amino acids: CASSLSGSSWSTDTQYF. For the CDR3, the DNA is TGTGCCAGCAGTTTATCGGGCAGCTCCTGGAGCACAGATACGCAGTATTTT.

The chain combines TRBV28 with TRBJ2-7, with D possibly matching TRBD1 (6 bases). Germline V gene sequence: CDR1 MDHEN, CDR2 SYDVKM. The CDR3 totals 16 residues. V dropped 4 bases and J dropped 1 base, with 17 bases sitting between them. The CDR3 DNA follows: TGTGCCAGCAGTTCTTTTGGACAGACCAATTCCTACGAGCAGTACTTC. The encoded protein is CASSSFGQTNSYEQYF.

The chain joins TRBV18 to TRBJ2-5; D gene ambiguous. Germline V gene lookup returns CDR1 KGHSH and CDR2 LQKENI. The CDR3 runs 15 residues. The V and J ends lost 4 bases and 2 bases respectively, with 14 bases between them. The DNA of the CDR3 is TGTGCCAGCTCACACACCGAGGTAGATCAAGAGACCCAGTACTTC. This translates into CASSHTEVDQETQYF.

This clone has only one observation. The J gene is TRBJ2-7, the V gene TRBV28, with 10 bases aligning to TRBD1. The CDR3 is 12 residues long. Trimming cost V 8 bases and J 4 bases; bases outside gene matches: 2. Looked up from germline, CDR1 is MDHEN and CDR2 is SYDVKM. The CDR3 DNA sequence: TGTGCCAGCCGGGACAGGGGTTACGAGCAGTACTTC. It translates to CASRDRGYEQYF.

The chain is built from TRBV11-2 and TRBJ2-7; the match to TRBD2 covers 13 bases. The length of the CDR3 is 18 residues. Germline CDR1 and CDR2: SGHAT and FQNNGV. V gave up 1 base and J gave up 1 base; unmatched junction bases: 7. CDR3 sequence: CASSLVGGTSGISYEQYF. The CDR3 DNA sequence: TGTGCCAGCAGCTTAGTCGGAGGGACTAGCGGGATTTCCTACGAGCAGTACTTC.

The rearrangement joins TRBV19 to TRBJ2-2; 9 nucleotides align to TRBD2. The ends lost 3 bases at V and 2 bases at J; junction bases unmatched: 13. This CDR3 has 19 amino acids. CDR1 and CDR2 (germline): LNHDA, SQIVND (reference sequence). The CDR3, as DNA: TGTGCCAGTAGTATGATGGGTTGGGCTAGCGGGAAAAACACCGGGGAGCTGTTTTTT. This gives the protein CASSMMGWASGKNTGELFF.

J is TRBJ2-2 and V is TRBV28; D perhaps matches TRBD2 (6 bases). The CDR3 extends over 16 amino acids. The germline gives CDR1 MDHEN, CDR2 SYDVKM. Trimming removed 5 bases at V and 9 bases at J, with 22 bases between. CDR3 sequence reads: CASSPTSRGRSRELFF. Here the CDR3 DNA reads TGTGCCAGCAGTCCCACCTCTCGGGGGAGGAGTCGGGAGCTGTTTTTT.